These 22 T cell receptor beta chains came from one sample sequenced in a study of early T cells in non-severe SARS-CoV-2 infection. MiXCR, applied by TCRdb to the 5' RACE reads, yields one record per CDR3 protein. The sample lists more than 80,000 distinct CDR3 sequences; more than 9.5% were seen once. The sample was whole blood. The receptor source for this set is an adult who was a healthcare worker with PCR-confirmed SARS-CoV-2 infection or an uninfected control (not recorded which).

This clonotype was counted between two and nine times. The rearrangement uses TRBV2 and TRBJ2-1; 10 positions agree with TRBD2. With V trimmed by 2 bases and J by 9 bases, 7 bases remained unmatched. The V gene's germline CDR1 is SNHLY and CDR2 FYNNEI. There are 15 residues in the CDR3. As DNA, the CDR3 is TGTGCCAGCAGTGAAAATCTGGCTAGCGGGGGTGAGCAGTTCTTC. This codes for CASSENLASGGEQFF.

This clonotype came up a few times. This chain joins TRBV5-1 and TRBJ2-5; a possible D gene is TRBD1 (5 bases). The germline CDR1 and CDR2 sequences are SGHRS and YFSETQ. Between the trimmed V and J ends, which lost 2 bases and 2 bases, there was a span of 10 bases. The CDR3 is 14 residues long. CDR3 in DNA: TGCGCCAGCAGCTTTCCCGACAGACAAGAGACCCAGTACTTC. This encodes CASSFPDRQETQYF.

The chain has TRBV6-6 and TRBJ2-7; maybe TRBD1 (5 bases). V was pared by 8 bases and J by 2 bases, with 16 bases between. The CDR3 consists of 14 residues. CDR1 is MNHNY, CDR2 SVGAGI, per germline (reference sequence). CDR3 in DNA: TGTGCCAGCGAAGCCAGGGCCCTTACCTACGAGCAGTACTTC. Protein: CASEARALTYEQYF.

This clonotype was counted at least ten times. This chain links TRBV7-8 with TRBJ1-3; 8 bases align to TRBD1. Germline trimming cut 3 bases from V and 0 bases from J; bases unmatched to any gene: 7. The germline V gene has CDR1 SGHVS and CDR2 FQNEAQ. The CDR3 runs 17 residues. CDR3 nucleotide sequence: TGTGCCAGCAGCTTGAAGGACAGGGCACCCTCTGGAAACACCATATATTTT. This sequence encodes CASSLKDRAPSGNTIYF.

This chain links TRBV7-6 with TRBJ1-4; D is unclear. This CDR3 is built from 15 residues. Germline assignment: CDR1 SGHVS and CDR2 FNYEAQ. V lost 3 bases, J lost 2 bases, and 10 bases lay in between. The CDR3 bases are TGTGCCAGCAGCTTCTTTGGTGGGACTAATGAAAAACTGTTTTTT. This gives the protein CASSFFGGTNEKLFF.

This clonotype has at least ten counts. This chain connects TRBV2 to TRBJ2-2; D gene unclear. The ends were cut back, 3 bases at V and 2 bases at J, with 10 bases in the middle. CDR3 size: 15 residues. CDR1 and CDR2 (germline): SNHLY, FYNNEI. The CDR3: CASSEVASNTGELFF. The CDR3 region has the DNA TGTGCCAGCAGTGAGGTAGCCTCAAACACCGGGGAGCTGTTTTTT.

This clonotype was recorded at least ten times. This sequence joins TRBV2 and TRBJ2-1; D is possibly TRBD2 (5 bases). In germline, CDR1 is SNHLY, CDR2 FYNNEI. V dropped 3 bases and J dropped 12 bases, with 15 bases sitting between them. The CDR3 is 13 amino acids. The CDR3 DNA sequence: TGTGCCAGCAGTGAGAGTCTGGGAGTCGGGCAGTTCTTC. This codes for CASSESLGVGQFF.

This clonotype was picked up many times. CDR3 sequence: CASSQELPSPSSPLHF. DNA for the CDR3: TGTGCCAGCAGCCAAGAATTACCGAGCCCTAGCTCACCCCTCCACTTT. The chain is built from TRBV14 and TRBJ1-6; no clear D gene. With 0 bases removed from V and 10 bases from J, the gap between germline ends came to 16 bases. Germline lookup yields CDR1 SGHDN and CDR2 FVKESK. The CDR3 length is 16 residues. The whole variable domain, filled in from reference TRBV14 and TRBJ1-6, reads EAGVTQFPSHSVIEKGQTVTLRCDPISGHDNLYWYRRVMGKEIKFLLHFVKESKQDESGMPNNRFLAERTGGTYSTLKVQPAELEDSGVYFCASSQELPSPSSPLHFGNGTRLTVT.

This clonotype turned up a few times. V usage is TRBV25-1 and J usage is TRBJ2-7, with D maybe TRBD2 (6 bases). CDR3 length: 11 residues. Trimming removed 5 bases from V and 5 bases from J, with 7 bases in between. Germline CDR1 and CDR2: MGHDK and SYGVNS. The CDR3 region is CASSRGDEQYF. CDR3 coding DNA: TGTGCCAGCAGTCGCGGGGACGAGCAGTACTTC.

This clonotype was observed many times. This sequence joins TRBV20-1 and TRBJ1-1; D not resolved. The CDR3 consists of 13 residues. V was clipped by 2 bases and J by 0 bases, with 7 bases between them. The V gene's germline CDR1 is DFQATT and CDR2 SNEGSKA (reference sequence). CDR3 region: CSARRTVNTEAFF. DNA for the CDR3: TGCAGTGCTAGAAGGACCGTGAACACTGAAGCTTTCTTT.

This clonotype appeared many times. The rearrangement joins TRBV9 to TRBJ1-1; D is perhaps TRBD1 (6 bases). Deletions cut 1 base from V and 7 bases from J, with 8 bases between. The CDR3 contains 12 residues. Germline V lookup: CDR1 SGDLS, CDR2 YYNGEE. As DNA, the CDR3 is TGTGCCAGCAGCGTACAAGGGGGTGAAGCTTTCTTT. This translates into CASSVQGGEAFF.

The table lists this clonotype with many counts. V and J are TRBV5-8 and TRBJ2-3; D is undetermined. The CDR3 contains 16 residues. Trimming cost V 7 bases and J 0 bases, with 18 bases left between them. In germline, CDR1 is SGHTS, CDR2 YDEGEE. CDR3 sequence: CASQAFTRLSTDTQYF. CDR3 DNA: TGTGCCAGCCAAGCTTTCACCCGGCTTAGCACAGATACGCAGTATTTT.

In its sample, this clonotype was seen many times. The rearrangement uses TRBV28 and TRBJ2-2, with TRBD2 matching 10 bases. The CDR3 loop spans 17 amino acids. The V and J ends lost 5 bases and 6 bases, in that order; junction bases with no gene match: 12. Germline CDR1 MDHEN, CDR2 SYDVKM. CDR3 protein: CASSPLPSGRDPGELFF. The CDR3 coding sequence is TGTGCCAGCAGTCCCCTCCCTAGCGGGAGAGACCCCGGGGAGCTGTTTTTT.

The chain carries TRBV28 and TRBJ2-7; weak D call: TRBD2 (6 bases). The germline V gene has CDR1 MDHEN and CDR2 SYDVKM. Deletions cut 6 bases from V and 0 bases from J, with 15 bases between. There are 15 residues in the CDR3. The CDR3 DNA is TGTGCCAGCAGGACCTCCGGAGGGCCCTCCTACGAGCAGTACTTC. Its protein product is CASRTSGGPSYEQYF.

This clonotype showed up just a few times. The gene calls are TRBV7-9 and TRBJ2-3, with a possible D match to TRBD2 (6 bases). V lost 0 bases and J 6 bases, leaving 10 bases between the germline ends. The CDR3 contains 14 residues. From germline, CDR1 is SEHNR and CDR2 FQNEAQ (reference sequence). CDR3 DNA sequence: TGTGCCAGCAGCTTAGCGGGGGAGGTGGATACGCAGTATTTT. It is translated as CASSLAGEVDTQYF. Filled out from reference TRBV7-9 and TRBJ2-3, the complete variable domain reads DTGVSQNPRHKITKRGQNVTFRCDPISEHNRLYWYRQTLGQGPEFLTYFQNEAQLEKSRLLSDRFSAERPKGSFSTLEIQRTEQGDSAMYLCASSLAGEVDTQYFGPGTRLTVL.

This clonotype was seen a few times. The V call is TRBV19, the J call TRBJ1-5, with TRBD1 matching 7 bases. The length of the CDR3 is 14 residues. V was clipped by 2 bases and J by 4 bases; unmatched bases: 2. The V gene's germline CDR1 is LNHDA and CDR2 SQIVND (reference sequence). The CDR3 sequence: CASSIRDSNQPQHF. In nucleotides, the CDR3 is TGTGCCAGTAGTATAAGGGACAGTAATCAGCCCCAGCATTTT.

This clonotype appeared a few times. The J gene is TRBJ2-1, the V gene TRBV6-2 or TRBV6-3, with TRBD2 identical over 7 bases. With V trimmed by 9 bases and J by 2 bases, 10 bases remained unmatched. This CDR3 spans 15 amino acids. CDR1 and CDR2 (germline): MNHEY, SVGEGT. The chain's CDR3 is CASRLAGSAYNEQFF. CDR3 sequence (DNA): TGTGCCAGTCGACTAGCAGGGAGCGCCTACAATGAGCAGTTCTTC.

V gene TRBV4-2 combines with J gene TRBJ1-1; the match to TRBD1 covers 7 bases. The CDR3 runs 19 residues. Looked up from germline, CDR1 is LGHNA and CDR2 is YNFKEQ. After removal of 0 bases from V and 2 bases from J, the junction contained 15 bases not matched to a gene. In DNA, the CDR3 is TGTGCCAGCAGCCAAGATCCGCCCCTAAGTACAGGGGCCAACACTGAAGCTTTCTTT. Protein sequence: CASSQDPPLSTGANTEAFF.

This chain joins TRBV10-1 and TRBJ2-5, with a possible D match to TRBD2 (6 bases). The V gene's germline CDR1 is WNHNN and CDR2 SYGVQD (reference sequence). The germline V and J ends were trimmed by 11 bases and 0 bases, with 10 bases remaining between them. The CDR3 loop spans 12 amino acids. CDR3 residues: CAGRGYQETQYF. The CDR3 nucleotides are TGCGCCGGACGGGGGTACCAAGAGACCCAGTACTTC.

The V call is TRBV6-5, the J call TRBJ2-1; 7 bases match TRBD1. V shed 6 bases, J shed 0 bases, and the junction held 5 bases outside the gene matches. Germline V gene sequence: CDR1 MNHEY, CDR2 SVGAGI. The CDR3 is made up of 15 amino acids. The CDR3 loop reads CASSPDRSSYNEQFF. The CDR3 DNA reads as TGTGCCAGCAGCCCGGACAGGAGCTCCTACAATGAGCAGTTCTTC.

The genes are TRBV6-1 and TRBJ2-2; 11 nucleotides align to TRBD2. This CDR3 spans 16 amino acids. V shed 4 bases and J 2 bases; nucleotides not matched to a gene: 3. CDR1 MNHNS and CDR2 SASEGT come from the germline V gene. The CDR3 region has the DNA TGTGCCAGCAGTGCTAGCGGGAGGCCTAACACCGGGGAGCTGTTTTTT. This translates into CASSASGRPNTGELFF.

This CDR3 is CASSYATANYGYTF. CDR3 sequence (DNA): TGTGCCAGCAGTTACGCGACGGCTAACTATGGCTACACCTTC. The chain recombines TRBV6-6 with TRBJ1-2; D ambiguous. Per the germline V gene, CDR1 is MNHNY and CDR2 is SVGAGI (reference sequence). This CDR3 spans 14 amino acids. With 2 bases removed from V and 0 bases from J, the gap between germline ends came to 7 bases.